Each of the 28 T cell receptor beta chains below was sequenced from the same sample in a study of T cells in Graves' hyperthyroidism and ophthalmopathy. Researchers amplified the TCR beta CDR3 regions from RNA transcripts. First-round RT-PCR of the TCR CDR3 relied on the HTBI primer set. Each CDR3 protein is one row after TCRdb ran MiXCR on the multiplex PCR reads. The top ten clones hold more than 15% of a sample with about 560,000 distinct CDR3 sequences, about a sixth of them seen once. Sequenced sample: blood. These receptor sequences come from a woman under 30 with Graves' hyperthyroidism.

V and J are TRBV27 and TRBJ2-7; D is possibly TRBD2 (6 bases). The CDR3 is 16 amino acids. Germline V gene data show CDR1 as MNHEY and CDR2 as SMNVEV (reference sequence). The V end was cut by 4 bases, the J end by 0 bases, with 16 bases between. CDR3 coding DNA: TGTGCCAGCAGTTCCCCCGGGACTGGGAGCTCCTACGAGCAGTACTTC. Its protein is CASSSPGTGSSYEQYF.

CDR3 coding DNA: TGTGCCAGCAGCCGAACCGGGACAGAATATGGCTACACCTTC. It encodes CASSRTGTEYGYTF. This chain uses TRBV7-9 with TRBJ1-2; 7 positions agree with TRBD1. The length of the CDR3 is 14 residues. Germline values: CDR1 SEHNR, CDR2 FQNEAQ (reference sequence). V was clipped by 5 bases and J by 5 bases; unmatched bases: 8. The full variable domain, completed using reference TRBV7-9 and TRBJ1-2, is DTGVSQNPRHKITKRGQNVTFRCDPISEHNRLYWYRQTLGQGPEFLTYFQNEAQLEKSRLLSDRFSAERPKGSFSTLEIQRTEQGDSAMYLCASSRTGTEYGYTFGSGTRLTVV.

This clonotype showed up many times. The V call is TRBV20-1, the J call TRBJ2-5; 7 bases map to TRBD2. CDR1 is DFQATT, CDR2 SNEGSKA, per germline (reference sequence). CDR3 size: 14 residues. Trimming cost V 6 bases and J 5 bases; bases outside gene matches: 12. The CDR3 region has the DNA TGCAGTGCCCAGATTAGCGGGCTGATGGAGACCCAGTACTTC. Amino acid sequence: CSAQISGLMETQYF.

This clonotype was seen many times. This chain uses TRBV20-1 with TRBJ1-1; maybe TRBD1 (5 bases). Trimming shortened V by 3 bases and J by 2 bases, and 16 bases separated the two germline ends. The CDR3 is 15 residues long. Germline V gene data show CDR1 as DFQATT and CDR2 as SNEGSKA (reference sequence). DNA for the CDR3: TGCAGTGCTAGTATTGTTGGGGGAGGAAACACTGAAGCTTTCTTT. This encodes CSASIVGGGNTEAFF.

The V call is TRBV6-1, the J call TRBJ2-1; 10 bases fit TRBD2. The V gene's germline CDR1 is MNHNS and CDR2 SASEGT. With 0 bases clipped from V and 4 bases from J, the junction kept 12 bases outside the gene matches. The CDR3 has 19 residues. CDR3 in DNA: TGTGCCAGCAGTGAAGCGCTTATGGGACTAGCGAGCCGATACAATGAGCAGTTCTTC. Amino acids: CASSEALMGLASRYNEQFF.

In its sample, this clonotype was seen many times. The chain combines TRBV14 with TRBJ2-1; D is ambiguous. V gave up 1 base and J gave up 0 bases, with 4 bases separating them. The CDR3 runs to 14 residues. The germline CDR1 and CDR2 sequences are SGHDN and FVKESK. The CDR3 nucleotides are TGTGCCAGCAGCCAAGTAAGCTCCTACAATGAGCAGTTCTTC. Residues: CASSQVSSYNEQFF.

This clonotype was counted a few times. The chain carries TRBV5-1 and TRBJ2-5; D is unresolved. The CDR3 runs 13 residues. V gave up 2 bases and J gave up 3 bases, with 8 bases separating them. The V gene's germline CDR1 is SGHRS and CDR2 YFSETQ. This CDR3 is CASSFEWKETQYF. Written as DNA, the CDR3 is TGCGCCAGCAGCTTCGAATGGAAAGAGACCCAGTACTTC.

The rearrangement uses TRBV6-1 and TRBJ2-1, with D uncertain. The CDR3 loop spans 14 amino acids. V lost 1 base and J 2 bases, leaving 6 bases between the germline ends. CDR1 is MNHNS and CDR2 is SASEGT in the germline V gene. In nucleotides, the CDR3 is TGTGCCAGCAGTGAAGGCGGAACCTACAATGAGCAGTTCTTC. It yields the protein CASSEGGTYNEQFF.

The chain combines TRBV7-9 with TRBJ2-5; 8 nucleotides align to TRBD2. The CDR3 loop spans 14 amino acids. Trimming cost V 7 bases and J 1 base; bases outside gene matches: 5. From germline, CDR1 is SEHNR and CDR2 FQNEAQ (reference sequence). The CDR3 sequence: CASTIAGTQETQYF. DNA of the CDR3: TGTGCCAGCACTATAGCGGGGACCCAAGAGACCCAGTACTTC.

This clonotype came up a few times. CDR3 bases: TGCAGTGCTAACCGCGGGGGGGCCTCCTACAATGAGCAGTTCTTC. This sequence encodes CSANRGGASYNEQFF. The J gene is TRBJ2-1, the V gene TRBV20-1, with 9 bases fitting TRBD2. The germline CDR1 and CDR2 sequences are DFQATT and SNEGSKA (reference sequence). With V trimmed by 4 bases and J by 0 bases, 4 bases remained unmatched. CDR3 size: 15 residues.

The V call is TRBV9, the J call TRBJ2-1; D call uncertain. CDR1 and CDR2 from the germline V gene are SGDLS and YYNGEE. The germline V and J ends were trimmed by 4 bases and 0 bases, with 14 bases remaining between them. This CDR3 is built from 16 residues. The CDR3 sequence: CASSPATVGSYNEQFF. CDR3 DNA sequence: TGTGCCAGCAGCCCAGCAACAGTAGGCTCCTACAATGAGCAGTTCTTC.

The V and J genes are TRBV20-1 and TRBJ1-2, with D unclear. With 0 bases removed from V and 1 base from J, the gap between germline ends came to 12 bases. CDR3 length: 15 residues. CDR1 and CDR2 from the germline V gene are DFQATT and SNEGSKA (reference sequence). The DNA of the CDR3 is TGCAGTGCTAGAGATCCCCCCCGCGTTAACTATGGCTACACCTTC. Translating it yields CSARDPPRVNYGYTF.

The rearrangement links TRBV27 to TRBJ1-1, with 10 bases lining up with TRBD1. This CDR3 region has 15 residues. The V gene's germline CDR1 is MNHEY and CDR2 SMNVEV (reference sequence). V gave up 5 bases and J gave up 5 bases; unmatched junction bases: 8. The CDR3 region is CASSLQGQGHTEAFF. The CDR3 DNA is TGTGCCAGCAGTCTCCAGGGACAGGGGCATACTGAAGCTTTCTTT.

This sequence joins TRBV24-1 and TRBJ1-2; possible D gene TRBD1, 5 bases. CDR3 size: 13 residues. The V end was cut by 4 bases, the J end by 3 bases, with 8 bases between. In germline, CDR1 is KGHDR, CDR2 SFDVKD. The CDR3 region is CATSEGTYYGYTF. The CDR3 region has the DNA TGTGCCACCAGTGAAGGGACTTACTATGGCTACACCTTC.

As regards this clonotype: It may be a read error: a sequence one base away is much more abundant. V and J are TRBV28 and TRBJ1-1; the D gene is possibly TRBD1 (5 bases). This CDR3 contains 16 residues. V lost 6 bases and J 0 bases, leaving 17 bases between the germline ends. The germline V gene encodes CDR1 MDHEN and CDR2 SYDVKM. The CDR3, as DNA: TGTGCCAGCAGGCCAGGGCATGGGACTTTGAACACTGAAGCTTTCTTT. As protein: CASRPGHGTLNTEAFF.

This clonotype was recorded once. This sequence joins TRBV7-9 and TRBJ1-3; TRBD1 agrees at 10 bases. After removal of 4 bases from V and 4 bases from J, the junction contained 4 bases not matched to a gene. Germline CDR1 is SEHNR and CDR2 is FQNEAQ (reference sequence). This CDR3 spans 15 amino acids. The CDR3 is CASSSGTGEGNTIYF. In nucleotides, the CDR3 is TGTGCCAGCAGCTCCGGGACAGGGGAAGGAAACACCATATATTTT. Drawing the rest from reference TRBV7-9 and TRBJ1-3, the complete variable domain is DTGVSQNPRHKITKRGQNVTFRCDPISEHNRLYWYRQTLGQGPEFLTYFQNEAQLEKSRLLSDRFSAERPKGSFSTLEIQRTEQGDSAMYLCASSSGTGEGNTIYFGEGSWLTVV.

This clonotype was seen a handful of times. The chain is built from TRBV5-1 and TRBJ2-2; D is possibly TRBD1 (6 bases). CDR3 size: 16 residues. The germline CDR1 and CDR2 sequences are SGHRS and YFSETQ. Trimming removed 5 bases from V and 1 base from J, with 15 bases in between. The CDR3 protein is CASSRPGTLNTGELFF. CDR3 DNA sequence: TGCGCCAGCAGTCGCCCCGGGACACTGAACACCGGGGAGCTGTTTTTT.

This clonotype appeared many times. CDR3 coding DNA: TGCAGTTCGGTGGCCGGGGACAGGGACTACAATGAGCAGTTCTTC. Translated, it gives CSSVAGDRDYNEQFF. The J gene is TRBJ2-1, the V gene TRBV20-1; TRBD1 agrees at 9 bases. Germline V gene sequence: CDR1 DFQATT, CDR2 SNEGSKA (reference sequence). The CDR3 runs 15 residues. The V segment lost 8 bases and the J segment 3 bases; nucleotides outside the gene matches: 11.

The V call is TRBV29-1, the J call TRBJ1-2; TRBD1 is a possible D gene (5 bases). This CDR3 has 12 amino acids. Trimming cost V 2 bases and J 4 bases, with 8 bases left between them. Per germline, CDR1 SQVTM and CDR2 ANQGSEA. CDR3 DNA: TGCAGCGTTGAAATTGGGGCCTATGGCTACACCTTC. The encoded protein is CSVEIGAYGYTF.

The chain recombines TRBV9 with TRBJ2-1, with a possible D match to TRBD2 (5 bases). Trimming cost V 7 bases and J 6 bases, with 14 bases left between them. This CDR3 contains 13 residues. Germline loops: CDR1 SGDLS, CDR2 YYNGEE. CDR3 sequence (DNA): TGTGCCAGCGGGAGAGACTACCTCAATGAGCAGTTCTTC. Its translation: CASGRDYLNEQFF.

This clonotype was observed many times. The V and J genes are TRBV4-2 and TRBJ1-1; D is perhaps TRBD1 (6 bases). V lost 6 bases and J 5 bases, leaving 13 bases between the germline ends. Germline V gene sequence: CDR1 LGHNA, CDR2 YNFKEQ. The CDR3 covers 13 residues. The CDR3 is CASSRQGRTEAFF. CDR3 sequence (DNA): TGTGCCAGCAGTCGGCAGGGGAGGACTGAAGCTTTCTTT.

This chain uses TRBV4-1 with TRBJ2-2; the match to TRBD1 covers 7 bases. The CDR3 runs 18 residues. V lost 6 bases and J lost 2; bases outside the gene matches: 15. The V gene's germline CDR1 is MGHRA and CDR2 YSYEKL. In DNA, the CDR3 is TGCGCCAGCAGATTCAGACTCACCGGGACAGTTAACACCGGGGAGCTGTTTTTT. Residues: CASRFRLTGTVNTGELFF.

This clonotype appeared many times. J is TRBJ1-2 and V is TRBV7-2, with 10 bases that match TRBD1. The CDR3 length is 15 residues. Trimming took 1 base from V and 4 from J; bases not matched to a gene: 3. CDR1 SGHTA and CDR2 FQGNSA come from the germline V gene. In nucleotides, the CDR3 is TGTGCCAGCAGCTTAGGGACAGGGGGGATCTATGGCTACACCTTC. Protein sequence: CASSLGTGGIYGYTF. Complete variable domain (other parts from reference TRBV7-2 and TRBJ1-2): GAGVSQSPSNKVTEKGKDVELRCDPISGHTALYWYRQSLGQGLEFLIYFQGNSAPDKSGLPSDRFSAERTGGSVSTLTIQRTQQEDSAVYLCASSLGTGGIYGYTFGSGTRLTVV.

V usage is TRBV24-1 and J usage is TRBJ1-1; TRBD1 might be the D (5 bases). Germline V gives CDR1 KGHDR, CDR2 SFDVKD. V dropped 3 bases and J dropped 7 bases, with 11 bases sitting between them. This CDR3 is 13 amino acids long. The CDR3 nucleotides read TGTGCCACCAGTGATCAAATCGGGGGTGAAGCTTTCTTT. The encoded protein is CATSDQIGGEAFF.

This clonotype was seen only a few times. The rearrangement links TRBV5-1 to TRBJ1-1; 11 bases fit TRBD1. The germline CDR1 and CDR2 sequences are SGHRS and YFSETQ. The CDR3 sequence is 17 residues long. The V gene end was trimmed by 1 base and the J gene end by 4 bases; junction bases not matched to a gene: 9. CDR3 bases: TGCGCCAGCAGCTTGCAAGGACAGGGGGCCTTGGGCACTGAAGCTTTCTTT. It translates to CASSLQGQGALGTEAFF. The entire variable domain, with the rest obtained from reference TRBV5-1 and TRBJ1-1, is as follows: KAGVTQTPRYLIKTRGQQVTLSCSPISGHRSVSWYQQTPGQGLQFLFEYFSETQRNKGNFPGRFSGRQFSNSRSEMNVSTLELGDSALYLCASSLQGQGALGTEAFFGQGTRLTVV.

The chain carries TRBV24-1 and TRBJ2-3, with a weak D call TRBD2 (5 bases). Germline loops: CDR1 KGHDR, CDR2 SFDVKD. Trimming shortened V by 10 bases and J by 1 base, and 5 bases separated the two germline ends. The CDR3 is made up of 11 amino acids. CDR3 in DNA: TGTGCCACAGCGGGCACAGATACGCAGTATTTT. This gives the protein CATAGTDTQYF.

This chain joins TRBV4-3 and TRBJ2-7; D is perhaps TRBD1 (5 bases). The V end lost 5 bases, the J end lost 5 bases, and 13 bases lay between the germline ends. The CDR3 consists of 13 residues. From germline, CDR1 is LGHNA and CDR2 YSLEER. The CDR3 DNA follows: TGCGCCAGCAGCTACGGACATGAGGACGAGCAGTACTTC. It codes for CASSYGHEDEQYF.

This clonotype was seen many times. V gene TRBV6-1 combines with J gene TRBJ2-5, with 9 bases lining up with TRBD1. CDR1 and CDR2 from the germline V gene are MNHNS and SASEGT. The V segment lost 7 bases and the J segment 5 bases; nucleotides outside the gene matches: 11. This CDR3 region has 15 residues. In DNA, the CDR3 is TGTGCCAGCACCTTATATACAGGGGGCCAGGAGACCCAGTACTTC. As protein: CASTLYTGGQETQYF.